The T cell receptor (beta chain) described here comes from a study of Siglec-9 on CD8 T cells in melanoma. Clones were sequenced by immunoSEQ multiplex PCR, and TCRdb holds only the in-frame ones, with some missing. The repertoire has around 39,000 clones, 80% to 85% of them found once; the top ten carry around 1.8%. Study-wide results and caveats: An effector memory CD8+ subset marked by Siglec-9 reportedly appeared to gather in melanoma.

In germline, CDR1 is MNHNS, CDR2 SASEGT. Trimming took 2 bases from V and 7 from J, leaving 8 bases between them. CDR3 length equals 13 residues. This clone has only a few counts. Its target is not known. The TCR originated in a human donor in good health. Sequenced material: Siglec-9- CD8+ T cells sorted from blood. The chain joins TRBV6-1 to TRBJ1-4; D unclear. The CDR3 sequence is CASSEFGGEKLFF. In DNA, the CDR3 is TGTGCCAGCAGTGAATTTGGCGGTGAAAAACTGTTTTTT.